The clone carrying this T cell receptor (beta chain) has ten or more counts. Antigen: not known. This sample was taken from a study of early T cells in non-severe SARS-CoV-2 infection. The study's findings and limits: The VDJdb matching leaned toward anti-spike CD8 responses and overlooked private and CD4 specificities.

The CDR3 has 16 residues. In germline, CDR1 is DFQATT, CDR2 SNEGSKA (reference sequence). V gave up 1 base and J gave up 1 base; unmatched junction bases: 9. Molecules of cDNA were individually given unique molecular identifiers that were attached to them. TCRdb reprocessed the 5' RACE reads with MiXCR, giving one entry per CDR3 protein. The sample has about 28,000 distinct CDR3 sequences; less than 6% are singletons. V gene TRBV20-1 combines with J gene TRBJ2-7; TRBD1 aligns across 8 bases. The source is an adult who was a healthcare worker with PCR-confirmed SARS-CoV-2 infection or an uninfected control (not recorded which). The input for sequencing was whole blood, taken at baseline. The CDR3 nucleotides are TGCAGTGCTAGAGCCCAGGGGGCGGGCCGGTCCTACGAGCAGTACTTC. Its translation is CSARAQGAGRSYEQYF.